The 20 T cell receptor beta chains below were found in one sample sequenced in a study of blood T cell repertoires in COVID-19 (TCRdb year 2020). Library preparation was by the immunoSEQ multiplex PCR assay. The immuneACCESS repertoire file appears here via TCRdb, limited to in-frame rearrangements. These files lack a portion of the clones; in checked studies, under half of the deficit traces to unresolved V genes, and the cause of the others is not known. The table for this sample lists 200,000 or so clones; about 88% of them were counted only once. The ten largest account for 2.1% of the sample. Sequencing was performed on peripheral blood. The receptor set was obtained from an older man with active or convalescent COVID-19.

The rearrangement joins TRBV3-1 (or the pseudogene TRBV3-2) to TRBJ1-5; no clear D gene. The CDR3 is 14 amino acids. Germline V gives CDR1 LGHDT, CDR2 YNNKEL (reference sequence). The V gene lost 8 bases and the J gene lost 5 bases, with 16 bases spanning the gap. Written as DNA, the CDR3 is TGTGCCAGCGACCCGCAGGCGTTGCATCAGCCCCAGCATTTT. It codes for CASDPQALHQPQHF.

The rearrangement joins TRBV5-1 to TRBJ1-6; D is perhaps TRBD1 (5 bases). This CDR3 has 13 residues. From germline, CDR1 is SGHRS and CDR2 YFSETQ. Trimming took 0 bases from V and 14 from J, leaving 12 bases between them. The CDR3 region has the DNA TGCGCCAGCAGCTTGGAAGGGCAGGGTACCCTCCACTTT. It is translated as CASSLEGQGTLHF.

This chain joins TRBV6-5 and TRBJ1-6, with D unclear. Germline V gene sequence: CDR1 MNHEY, CDR2 SVGAGI. This CDR3 region has 16 residues. The V end lost 0 bases, the J end lost 5 bases, and 11 bases lay between the germline ends. The CDR3 reads CASSYSSGPDNSPLHF. The CDR3 coding sequence is TGTGCCAGCAGTTACTCGAGCGGGCCTGATAATTCACCCCTCCACTTT.

The genes are TRBV14 and TRBJ1-3; a possible D gene is TRBD1 (5 bases). Germline V gene lookup returns CDR1 SGHDN and CDR2 FVKESK. Trimming took off 0 bases at V and 0 bases at J, with 24 bases between the two ends. CDR3 size: 21 residues. CDR3 region: CASSQDRAGTSNLLSGNTIYF. DNA for the CDR3: TGTGCCAGCAGCCAAGATCGGGCGGGGACTTCTAACCTCCTCTCTGGAAACACCATATATTTT.

The rearrangement joins TRBV27 to TRBJ2-1; 9 nucleotides line up with TRBD1. The CDR3 contains 16 residues. With 9 bases clipped from V and 9 bases from J, the junction kept 18 bases outside the gene matches. CDR1 and CDR2 from the germline V gene are MNHEY and SMNVEV (reference sequence). CDR3 DNA sequence: TGTGCCAGGGATGAGCGGACAGGGGTCTCCCGGGGTGAGCAGTTCTTC. Translated: CARDERTGVSRGEQFF.

This rearrangement joins TRBV7-2 to TRBJ1-5; unclear D gene. The CDR3 contains 15 residues. V was cut by 1 base and J by 6 bases, with 13 bases left in between. CDR1 and CDR2 from the germline V gene are SGHTA and FQGNSA. CDR3 DNA sequence: TGTGCCAGCAGCTTAGGTGCCGGTAATGGTCAGCCCCAGCATTTT. This encodes CASSLGAGNGQPQHF.

V usage is TRBV10-3 and J usage is TRBJ1-4, with 8 nucleotides matching TRBD1. This CDR3 has 13 amino acids. Germline V gene lookup returns CDR1 ENHRY and CDR2 SYGVKD. This CDR3 reads CASGTGGNEKLFF. Written as DNA, the CDR3 is TGTGCTAGCGGCACAGGGGGAAATGAAAAACTGTTTTTT.

The gene calls are TRBV25-1 and TRBJ2-7; 11 nucleotides match TRBD2. The V gene's germline CDR1 is MGHDK and CDR2 SYGVNS. V was pared by 7 bases and J by 9 bases, with 2 bases of the junction left unmatched. The length of the CDR3 is 11 residues. The CDR3 bases are TGTGCCAGCAAGCTAGCGGGAGGGCAGTACTTC. Translating gives CASKLAGGQYF.

This clone was observed a single time. J is TRBJ1-4 and V is TRBV3-1 (or the pseudogene TRBV3-2); TRBD1 might be the D (6 bases). The germline V gene has CDR1 LGHDT and CDR2 YNNKEL (reference sequence). The V end was cut by 3 bases, the J end by 5 bases, with 7 bases between. The CDR3 spans 13 residues. CDR3 DNA: TGTGCCAGCAGCCACACAGGGAATGAAAAACTGTTTTTT. It encodes CASSHTGNEKLFF.

The chain couples TRBV5-6 to TRBJ2-2, with 8 bases fitting TRBD1. Germline CDR1 and CDR2: SGHDT and YYEEEE. This CDR3 is built from 16 residues. The ends lost 7 bases at V and 7 bases at J; junction bases unmatched: 15. Here the CDR3 DNA reads TGTGCCAGCTCATACATGGCAGGGGGCGCCGGCGGGGAGCTGTTTTTT. Residues: CASSYMAGGAGGELFF.

The J gene is TRBJ2-1, the V gene TRBV7-8; 7 bases fit TRBD2. Trimming took 5 bases from V and 0 from J; bases not matched to a gene: 4. Germline V lookup: CDR1 SGHVS, CDR2 FQNEAQ. This CDR3 comprises 15 residues. The DNA for the CDR3 is TGTGCCAGCAGCCATAGGGAGGGCTCCTACAATGAGCAGTTCTTC. Translating gives CASSHREGSYNEQFF.

V gene TRBV20-1 combines with J gene TRBJ2-1; 9 bases are a match to TRBD2. The CDR3 runs 14 residues. The trim removed 3 bases at V and 7 bases at J, leaving 7 bases unmatched. Germline lookup yields CDR1 DFQATT and CDR2 SNEGSKA (reference sequence). CDR3 amino acids: CSASSGSSTNEQFF. The CDR3 bases are TGCAGTGCTAGTAGCGGGAGTTCGACGAATGAGCAGTTCTTC.

The CDR3 DNA is TGTGCCAGCAACAACAGGGGTGGCTACACCTTC. Translating it yields CASNNRGGYTF. The chain employs TRBV6-6 and TRBJ1-2; 7 bases line up with TRBD1. Germline CDR1 MNHNY, CDR2 SVGAGI (reference sequence). The CDR3 totals 11 residues. Trimming at V came to 7 bases and at J to 7 bases, leaving 3 bases not matched to a gene.

In DNA form, the CDR3 reads TGTGCCTGGAGTGGGCACAGGGTTCAGGGCTACACCTTC. Encoded protein: CAWSGHRVQGYTF. The V call is TRBV30, the J call TRBJ1-2; D perhaps matches TRBD1 (6 bases). The CDR3 has 13 amino acids. Trimming took 1 base from V and 8 from J, leaving 14 bases between them. The V gene's germline CDR1 is GTSNPN and CDR2 SVGIG (reference sequence).

This clone came up once. The chain couples TRBV28 to TRBJ2-7, with 10 bases aligning to TRBD1. Germline V gives CDR1 MDHEN, CDR2 SYDVKM. The CDR3 totals 15 residues. The V gene end was trimmed by 4 bases and the J gene end by 6 bases; junction bases not matched to a gene: 9. The chain's CDR3 is CASSSPGTGALEQYF. The CDR3 nucleotides are TGTGCCAGCAGTTCCCCCGGGACAGGGGCTCTCGAGCAGTACTTC.

The sample holds a few counts of this clone. This sequence joins TRBV28 and TRBJ1-6; TRBD1 aligns across 11 bases. Germline V gives CDR1 MDHEN, CDR2 SYDVKM. V was clipped by 6 bases and J by 3 bases; unmatched bases: 10. There are 18 residues in the CDR3. CDR3: CASRSRTGGAVYNSPLHF. The DNA of the CDR3 is TGTGCCAGCAGATCTAGGACAGGGGGCGCAGTCTATAATTCACCCCTCCACTTT.

The chain carries TRBV28 and TRBJ2-7; maybe TRBD1 (5 bases). V was clipped by 7 bases and J by 6 bases, with 13 bases between them. The CDR3 covers 12 residues. Germline CDR1 is MDHEN and CDR2 is SYDVKM. The CDR3 DNA follows: TGTGCCAGCATCACGCCCCAGGGCGAGCAGTACTTC. It translates to CASITPQGEQYF. The whole variable domain, remainder taken from reference TRBV28 and TRBJ2-7, is DVKVTQSSRYLVKRTGEKVFLECVQDMDHENMFWYRQDPGLGLRLIYFSYDVKMKEKGDIPEGYSVSREKKERFSLILESASTNQTSMYLCASITPQGEQYFGPGTRLTVT.

The chain has TRBV5-6 and TRBJ1-3, with D possibly matching TRBD1 (5 bases). Germline assignment: CDR1 SGHDT and CDR2 YYEEEE. The V end was cut by 5 bases, the J end by 4 bases, with 13 bases between. This CDR3 is 14 amino acids long. CDR3 bases: TGTGCCAGCAGGGAATCAGGGTCCGGAAACACCATATATTTT. Protein product: CASRESGSGNTIYF.

The rearrangement joins TRBV16 to TRBJ2-2; weak D call: TRBD2 (5 bases). Looked up from germline, CDR1 is KGHSY and CDR2 is FQNENV. V lost 3 bases and J lost 0, with 8 bases in between. The CDR3 loop spans 15 amino acids. The CDR3 bases are TGTGCCAGCAGCCATTTAGCGTCGAACACCGGGGAGCTGTTTTTT. This sequence encodes CASSHLASNTGELFF.

This chain joins TRBV24-1 and TRBJ2-5, with 8 positions matching TRBD1. CDR3 length equals 14 residues. In germline, CDR1 is KGHDR, CDR2 SFDVKD. Losses at the gene ends were 4 bases for V and 5 bases for J; bases not matched to a gene: 5. The CDR3 bases are TGTGCCACCAGTGACTCGGACAGGGTGGAGACCCAGTACTTC. It codes for CATSDSDRVETQYF.